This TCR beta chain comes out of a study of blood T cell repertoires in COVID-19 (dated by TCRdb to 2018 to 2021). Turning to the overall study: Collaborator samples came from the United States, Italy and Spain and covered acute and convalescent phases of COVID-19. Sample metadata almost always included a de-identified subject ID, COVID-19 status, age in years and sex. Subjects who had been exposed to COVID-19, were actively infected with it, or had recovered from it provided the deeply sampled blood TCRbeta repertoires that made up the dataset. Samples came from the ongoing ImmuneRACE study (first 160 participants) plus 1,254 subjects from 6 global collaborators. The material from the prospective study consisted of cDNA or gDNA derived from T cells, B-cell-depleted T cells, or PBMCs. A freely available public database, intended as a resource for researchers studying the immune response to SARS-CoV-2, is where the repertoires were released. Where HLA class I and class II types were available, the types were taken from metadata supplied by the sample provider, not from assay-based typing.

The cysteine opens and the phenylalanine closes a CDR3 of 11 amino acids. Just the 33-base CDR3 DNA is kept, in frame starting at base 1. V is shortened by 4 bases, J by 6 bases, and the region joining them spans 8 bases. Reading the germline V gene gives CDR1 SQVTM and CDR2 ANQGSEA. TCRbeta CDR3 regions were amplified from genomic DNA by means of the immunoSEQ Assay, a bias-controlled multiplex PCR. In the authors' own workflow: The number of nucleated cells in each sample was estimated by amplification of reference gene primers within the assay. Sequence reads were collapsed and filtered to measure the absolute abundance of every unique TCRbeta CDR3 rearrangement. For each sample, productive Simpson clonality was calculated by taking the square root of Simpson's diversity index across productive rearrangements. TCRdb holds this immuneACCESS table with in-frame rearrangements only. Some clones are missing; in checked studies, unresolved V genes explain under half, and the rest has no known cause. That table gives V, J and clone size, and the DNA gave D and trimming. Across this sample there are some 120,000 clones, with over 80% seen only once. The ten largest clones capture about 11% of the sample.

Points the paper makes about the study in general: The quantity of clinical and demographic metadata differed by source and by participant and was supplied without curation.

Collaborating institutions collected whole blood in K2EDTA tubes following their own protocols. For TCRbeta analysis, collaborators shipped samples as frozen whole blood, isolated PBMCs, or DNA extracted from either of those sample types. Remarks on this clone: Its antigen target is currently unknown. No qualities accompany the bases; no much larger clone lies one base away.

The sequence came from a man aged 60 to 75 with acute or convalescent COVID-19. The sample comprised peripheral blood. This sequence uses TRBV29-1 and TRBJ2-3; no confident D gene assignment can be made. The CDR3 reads CSVAQWDTQYF. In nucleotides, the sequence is TGCAGCGTTGCACAGTGGGATACGCAGTATTTT.